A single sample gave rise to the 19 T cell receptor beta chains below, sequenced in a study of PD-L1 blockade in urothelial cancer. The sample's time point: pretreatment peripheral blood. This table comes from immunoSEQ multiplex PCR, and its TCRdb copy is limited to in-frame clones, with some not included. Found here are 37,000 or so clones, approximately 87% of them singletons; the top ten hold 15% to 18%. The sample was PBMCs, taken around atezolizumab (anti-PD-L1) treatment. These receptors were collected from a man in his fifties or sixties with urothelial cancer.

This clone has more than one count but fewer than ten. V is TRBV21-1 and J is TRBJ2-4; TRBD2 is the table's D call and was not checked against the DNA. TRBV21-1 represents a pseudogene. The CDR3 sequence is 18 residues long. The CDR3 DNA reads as TGTGCCAGCAGCAAAGGGGAACCCAGCGGAGGCAGCAAAAACATTCAGTACTTC. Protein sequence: CASSKGEPSGGSKNIQYF.

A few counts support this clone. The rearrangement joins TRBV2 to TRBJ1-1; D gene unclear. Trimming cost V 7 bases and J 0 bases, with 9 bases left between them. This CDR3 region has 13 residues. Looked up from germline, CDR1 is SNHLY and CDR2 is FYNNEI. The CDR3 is CASIVDMNTEAFF. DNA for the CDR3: TGTGCCAGCATAGTAGACATGAACACTGAAGCTTTCTTT.

The CDR3 protein is CASSFRTSYGYTF. DNA of the CDR3: TGTGCCAGCAGCTTCAGAACCTCCTATGGCTACACCTTC. The chain couples TRBV5-4 to TRBJ1-2; D not resolved. Germline CDR1 SGHNT, CDR2 YYREEE (reference sequence). The CDR3 has 13 residues. V lost 2 bases and J 4 bases, leaving 9 bases between the germline ends.

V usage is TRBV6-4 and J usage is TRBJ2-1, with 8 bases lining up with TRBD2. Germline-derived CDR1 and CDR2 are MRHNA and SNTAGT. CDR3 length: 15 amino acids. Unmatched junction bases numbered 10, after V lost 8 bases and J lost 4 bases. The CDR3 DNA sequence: TGTGCCAGCCGAAAGAGCGGGAGTCCATACAATGAGCAGTTCTTC. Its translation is CASRKSGSPYNEQFF.

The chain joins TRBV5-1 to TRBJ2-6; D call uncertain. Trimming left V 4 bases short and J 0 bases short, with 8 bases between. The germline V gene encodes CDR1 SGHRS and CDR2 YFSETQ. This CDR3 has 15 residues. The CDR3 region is CASSPTSSGANVLTF. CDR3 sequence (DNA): TGCGCCAGCAGCCCCACAAGCTCTGGGGCCAACGTCCTGACTTTC.

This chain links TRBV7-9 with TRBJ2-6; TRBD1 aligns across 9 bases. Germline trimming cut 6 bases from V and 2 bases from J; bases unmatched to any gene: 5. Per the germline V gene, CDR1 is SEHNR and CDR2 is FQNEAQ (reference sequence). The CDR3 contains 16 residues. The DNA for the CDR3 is TGTGCCAGCAGTCCACAGGGGGCTGCTGGGGCCAACGTCCTGACTTTC. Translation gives CASSPQGAAGANVLTF. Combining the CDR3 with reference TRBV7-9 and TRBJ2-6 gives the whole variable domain DTGVSQNPRHKITKRGQNVTFRCDPISEHNRLYWYRQTLGQGPEFLTYFQNEAQLEKSRLLSDRFSAERPKGSFSTLEIQRTEQGDSAMYLCASSPQGAAGANVLTFGAGSRLTVL.

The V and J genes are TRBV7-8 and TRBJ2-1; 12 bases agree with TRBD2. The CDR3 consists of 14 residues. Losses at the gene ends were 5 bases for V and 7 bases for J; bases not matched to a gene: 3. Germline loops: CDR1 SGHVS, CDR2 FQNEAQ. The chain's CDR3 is CASSGTSGRNEQFF. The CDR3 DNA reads TGTGCCAGCAGCGGTACTAGCGGGAGGAATGAGCAGTTCTTC.

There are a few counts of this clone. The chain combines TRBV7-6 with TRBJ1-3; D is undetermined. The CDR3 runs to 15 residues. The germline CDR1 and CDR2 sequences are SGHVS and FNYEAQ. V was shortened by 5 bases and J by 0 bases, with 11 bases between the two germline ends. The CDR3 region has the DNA TGTGCCAGCAGCACGGACGGGAACTCTGGAAACACCATATATTTT. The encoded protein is CASSTDGNSGNTIYF.

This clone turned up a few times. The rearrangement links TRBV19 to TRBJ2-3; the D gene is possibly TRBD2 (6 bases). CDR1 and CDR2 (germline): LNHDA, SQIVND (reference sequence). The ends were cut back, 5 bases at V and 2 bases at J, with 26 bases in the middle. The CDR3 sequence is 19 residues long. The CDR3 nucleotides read TGTGCCAGTAGTGCGATTTCCGACTGGCGGGAAAGCTACACAGATACGCAGTATTTT. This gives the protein CASSAISDWRESYTDTQYF.

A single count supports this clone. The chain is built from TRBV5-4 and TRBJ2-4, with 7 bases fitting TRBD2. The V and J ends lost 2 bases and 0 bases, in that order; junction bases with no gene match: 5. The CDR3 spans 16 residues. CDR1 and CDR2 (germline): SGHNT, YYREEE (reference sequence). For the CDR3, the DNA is TGTGCCAGCAGCTTTCGGGGAGGGTTAGCCAAAAACATTCAGTACTTC. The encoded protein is CASSFRGGLAKNIQYF.

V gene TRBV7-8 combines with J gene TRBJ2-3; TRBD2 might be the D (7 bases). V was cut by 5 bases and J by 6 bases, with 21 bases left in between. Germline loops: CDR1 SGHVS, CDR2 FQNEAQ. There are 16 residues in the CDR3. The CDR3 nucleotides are TGTGCCAGCAGCCCGAGGGGGGACTCCGGGGGGGATACGCAGTATTTT. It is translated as CASSPRGDSGGDTQYF.

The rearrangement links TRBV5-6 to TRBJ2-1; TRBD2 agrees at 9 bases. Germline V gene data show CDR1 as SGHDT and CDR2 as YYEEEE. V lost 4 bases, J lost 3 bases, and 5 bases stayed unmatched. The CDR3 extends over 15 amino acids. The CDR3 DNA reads TGTGCCAGCAGCCCCCGGACTAGCGTCTACAATGAGCAGTTCTTC. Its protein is CASSPRTSVYNEQFF.

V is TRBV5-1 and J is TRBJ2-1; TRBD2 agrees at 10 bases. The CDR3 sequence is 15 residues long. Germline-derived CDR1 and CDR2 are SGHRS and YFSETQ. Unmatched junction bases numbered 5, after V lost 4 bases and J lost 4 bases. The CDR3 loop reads CASSPLAGTYNEQFF. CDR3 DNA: TGCGCCAGCAGCCCACTAGCGGGGACGTACAATGAGCAGTTCTTC.

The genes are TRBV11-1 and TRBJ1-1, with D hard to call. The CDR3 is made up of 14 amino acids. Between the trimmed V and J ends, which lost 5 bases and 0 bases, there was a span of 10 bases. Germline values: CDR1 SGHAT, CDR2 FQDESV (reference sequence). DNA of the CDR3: TGTGCCAGCAGCCGGAGAATCATGAACACTGAAGCTTTCTTT. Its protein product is CASSRRIMNTEAFF.

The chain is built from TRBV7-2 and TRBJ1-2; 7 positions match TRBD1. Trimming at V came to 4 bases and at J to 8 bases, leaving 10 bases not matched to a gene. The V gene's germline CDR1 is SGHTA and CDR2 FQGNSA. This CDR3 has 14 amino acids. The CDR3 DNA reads TGTGCCAGCAGCTCAAGACAGGGACTAGGGGGCTACACCTTC. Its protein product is CASSSRQGLGGYTF. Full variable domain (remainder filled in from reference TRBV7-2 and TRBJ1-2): GAGVSQSPSNKVTEKGKDVELRCDPISGHTALYWYRQSLGQGLEFLIYFQGNSAPDKSGLPSDRFSAERTGGSVSTLTIQRTQQEDSAVYLCASSSRQGLGGYTFGSGTRLTVV.

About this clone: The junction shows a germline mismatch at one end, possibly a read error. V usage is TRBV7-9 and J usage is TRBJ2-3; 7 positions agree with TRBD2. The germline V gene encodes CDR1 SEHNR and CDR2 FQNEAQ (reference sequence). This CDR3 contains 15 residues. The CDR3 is CVSSQSGGLRDTQYF. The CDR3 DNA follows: TGTGTCAGCAGCCAATCGGGGGGATTAAGAGATACGCAGTATTTT.

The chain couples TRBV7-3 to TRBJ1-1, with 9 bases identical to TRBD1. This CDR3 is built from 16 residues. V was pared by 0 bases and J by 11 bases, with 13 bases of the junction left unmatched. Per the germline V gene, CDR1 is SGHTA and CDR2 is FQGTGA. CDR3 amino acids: CASSLTGGQGLLGAFF. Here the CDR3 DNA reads TGTGCCAGCAGCTTAACGGGGGGACAGGGTCTATTGGGGGCTTTCTTT.

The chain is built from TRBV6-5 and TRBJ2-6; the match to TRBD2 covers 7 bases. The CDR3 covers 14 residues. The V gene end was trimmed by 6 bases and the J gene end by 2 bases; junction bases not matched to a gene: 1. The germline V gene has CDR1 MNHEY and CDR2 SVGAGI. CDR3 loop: CASSGGTGANVLTF. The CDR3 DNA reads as TGTGCCAGCAGCGGGGGGACTGGGGCCAACGTCCTGACTTTC.

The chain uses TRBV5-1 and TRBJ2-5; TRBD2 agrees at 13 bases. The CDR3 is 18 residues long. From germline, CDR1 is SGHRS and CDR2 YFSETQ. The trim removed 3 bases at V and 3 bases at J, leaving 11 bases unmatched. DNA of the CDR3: TGCGCCAGCAGCTCACGGACTAGCGGGAGAGGGAACAAAGAGACCCAGTACTTC. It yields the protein CASSSRTSGRGNKETQYF.